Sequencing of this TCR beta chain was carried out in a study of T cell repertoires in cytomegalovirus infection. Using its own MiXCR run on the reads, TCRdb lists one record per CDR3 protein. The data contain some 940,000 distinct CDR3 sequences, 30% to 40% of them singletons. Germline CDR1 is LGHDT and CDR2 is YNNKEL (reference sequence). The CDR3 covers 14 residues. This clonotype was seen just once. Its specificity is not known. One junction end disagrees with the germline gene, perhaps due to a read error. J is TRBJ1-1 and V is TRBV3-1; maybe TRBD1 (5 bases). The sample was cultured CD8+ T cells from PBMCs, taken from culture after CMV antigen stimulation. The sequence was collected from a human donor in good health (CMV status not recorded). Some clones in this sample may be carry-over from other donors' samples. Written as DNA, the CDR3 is TGTGCCAGCAGCCAAGCTGGATCGGACACTAAAGCTTTCTTT. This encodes CASSQAGSDTKAFF.